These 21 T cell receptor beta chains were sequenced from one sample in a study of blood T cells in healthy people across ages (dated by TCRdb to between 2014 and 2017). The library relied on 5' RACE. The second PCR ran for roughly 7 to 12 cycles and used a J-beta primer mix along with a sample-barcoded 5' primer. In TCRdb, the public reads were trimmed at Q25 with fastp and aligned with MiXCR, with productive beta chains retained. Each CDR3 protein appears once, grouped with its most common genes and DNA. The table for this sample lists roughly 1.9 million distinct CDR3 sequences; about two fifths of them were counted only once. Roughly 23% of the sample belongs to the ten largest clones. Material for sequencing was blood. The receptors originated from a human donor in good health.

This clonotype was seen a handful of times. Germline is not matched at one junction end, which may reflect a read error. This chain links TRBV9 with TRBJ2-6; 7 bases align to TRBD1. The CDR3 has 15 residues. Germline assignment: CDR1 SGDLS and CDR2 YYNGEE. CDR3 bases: TGTGCCAGCAGCGCAAAGGGGGCGTGGGCCAACGTCCGGACTTTC. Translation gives CASSAKGAWANVRTF.

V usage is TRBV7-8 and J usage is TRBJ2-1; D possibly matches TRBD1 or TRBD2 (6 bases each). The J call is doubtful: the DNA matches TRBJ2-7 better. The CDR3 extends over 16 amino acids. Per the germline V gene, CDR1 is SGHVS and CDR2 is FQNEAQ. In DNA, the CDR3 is TGTGCCAGCAGCTTAGGAAGGGGGGCCGCCTACAATGAGCAGTACTTC. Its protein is CASSLGRGAAYNEQYF.

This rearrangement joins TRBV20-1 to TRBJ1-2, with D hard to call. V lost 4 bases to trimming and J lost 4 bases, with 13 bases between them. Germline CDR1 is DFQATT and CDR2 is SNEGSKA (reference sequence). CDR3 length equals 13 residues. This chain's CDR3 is CSAKDGPRYGYTF. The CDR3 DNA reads TGCAGTGCTAAAGACGGTCCTCGCTATGGCTACACCTTC.

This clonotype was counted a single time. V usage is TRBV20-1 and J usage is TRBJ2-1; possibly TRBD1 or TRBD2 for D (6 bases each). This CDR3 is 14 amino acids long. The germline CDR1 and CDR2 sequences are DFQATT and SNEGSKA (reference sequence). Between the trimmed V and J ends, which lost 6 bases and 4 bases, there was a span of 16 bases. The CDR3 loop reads CSADPGAQYNEQFF. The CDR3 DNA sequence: TGCAGTGCAGACCCGGGGGCCCAATACAATGAGCAGTTCTTC.

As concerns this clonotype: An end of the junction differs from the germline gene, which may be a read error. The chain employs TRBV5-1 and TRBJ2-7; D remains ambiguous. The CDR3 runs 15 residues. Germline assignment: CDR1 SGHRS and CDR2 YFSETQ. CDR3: CTSSPVTGSSYEQYF. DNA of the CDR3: TGCACCAGCAGCCCCGTGACCGGTTCGTCCTACGAGCAGTACTTC.

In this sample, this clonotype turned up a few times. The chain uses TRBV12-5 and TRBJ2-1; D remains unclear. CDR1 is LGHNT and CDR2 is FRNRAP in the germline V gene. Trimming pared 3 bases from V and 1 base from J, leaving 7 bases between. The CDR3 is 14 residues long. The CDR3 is CASGFHGSYNEQFF. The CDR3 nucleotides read TGTGCTAGTGGTTTCCACGGGTCCTACAATGAGCAGTTCTTC.

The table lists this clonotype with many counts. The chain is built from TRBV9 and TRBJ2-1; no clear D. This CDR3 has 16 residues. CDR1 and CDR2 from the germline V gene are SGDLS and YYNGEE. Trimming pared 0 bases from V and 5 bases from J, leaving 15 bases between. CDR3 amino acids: CASSVGTVTRNNEQFF. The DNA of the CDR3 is TGTGCCAGCAGCGTAGGGACCGTGACAAGGAACAATGAGCAGTTCTTC.

CDR3 residues: CAWSVSRNGYTF. In DNA, the CDR3 is TGTGCCTGGAGTGTTAGTCGAAATGGCTACACCTTC. This chain joins TRBV30 and TRBJ1-2; D unclear. The CDR3 is made up of 12 amino acids. The germline CDR1 and CDR2 sequences are GTSNPN and SVGIG (reference sequence). V lost 0 bases to trimming and J lost 6 bases, with 8 bases between them.

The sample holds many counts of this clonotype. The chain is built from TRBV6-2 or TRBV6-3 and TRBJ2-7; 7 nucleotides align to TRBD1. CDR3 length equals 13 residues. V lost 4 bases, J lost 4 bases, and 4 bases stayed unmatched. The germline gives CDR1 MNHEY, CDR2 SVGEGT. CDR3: CASSWDSLYEQYF. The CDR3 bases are TGTGCCAGCAGTTGGGACAGCTTATACGAGCAGTACTTC.

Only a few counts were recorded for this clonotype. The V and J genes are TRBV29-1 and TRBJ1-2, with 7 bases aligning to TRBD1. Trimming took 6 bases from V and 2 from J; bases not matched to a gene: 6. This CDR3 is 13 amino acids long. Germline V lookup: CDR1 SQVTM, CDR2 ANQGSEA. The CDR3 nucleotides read TGCAGCGTGATGGACAGGAAAAACTATGGCTACACCTTC. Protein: CSVMDRKNYGYTF.

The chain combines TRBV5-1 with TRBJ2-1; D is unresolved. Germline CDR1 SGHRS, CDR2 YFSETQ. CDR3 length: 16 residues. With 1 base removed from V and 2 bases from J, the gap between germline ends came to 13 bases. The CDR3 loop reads CASSLTEERTYNEQFF. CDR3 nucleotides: TGCGCCAGCAGCTTGACAGAGGAGAGGACCTACAATGAGCAGTTCTTC.

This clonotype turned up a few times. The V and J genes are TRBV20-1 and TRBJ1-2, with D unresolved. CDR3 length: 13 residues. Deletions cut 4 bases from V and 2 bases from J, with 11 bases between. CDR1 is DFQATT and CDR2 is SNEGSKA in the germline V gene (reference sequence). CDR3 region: CSAKLGSNYGYTF. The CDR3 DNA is TGCAGTGCTAAGCTGGGGTCCAACTATGGCTACACCTTC.

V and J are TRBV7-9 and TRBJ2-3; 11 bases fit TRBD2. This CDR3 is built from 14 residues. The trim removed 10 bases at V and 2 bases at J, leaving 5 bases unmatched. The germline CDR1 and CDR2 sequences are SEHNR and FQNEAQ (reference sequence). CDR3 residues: CATTSGSYTDTQYF. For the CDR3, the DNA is TGTGCCACTACTAGCGGGAGCTACACAGATACGCAGTATTTT.

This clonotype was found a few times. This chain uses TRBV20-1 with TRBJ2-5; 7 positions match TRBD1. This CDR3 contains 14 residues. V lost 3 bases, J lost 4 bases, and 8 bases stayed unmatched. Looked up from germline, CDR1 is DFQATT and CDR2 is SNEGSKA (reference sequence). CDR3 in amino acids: CSASRPRGTETQYF. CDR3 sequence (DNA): TGCAGTGCTAGTAGACCCAGGGGGACAGAGACCCAGTACTTC.

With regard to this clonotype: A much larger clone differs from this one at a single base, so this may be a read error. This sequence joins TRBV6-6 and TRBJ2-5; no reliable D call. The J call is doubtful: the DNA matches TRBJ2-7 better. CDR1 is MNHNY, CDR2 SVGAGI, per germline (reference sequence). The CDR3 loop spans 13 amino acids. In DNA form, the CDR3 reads TGTGCCAGCAATTACACCAGTGGTCGCGAGCAGTACTTC. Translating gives CASNYTSGREQYF.

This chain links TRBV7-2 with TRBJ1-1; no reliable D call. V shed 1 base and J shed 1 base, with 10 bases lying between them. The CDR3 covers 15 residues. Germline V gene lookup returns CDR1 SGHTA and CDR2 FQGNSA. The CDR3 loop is CASSLEGRRNTEAFF. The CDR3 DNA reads TGTGCCAGCAGCTTAGAGGGCAGGCGGAACACTGAAGCTTTCTTT.

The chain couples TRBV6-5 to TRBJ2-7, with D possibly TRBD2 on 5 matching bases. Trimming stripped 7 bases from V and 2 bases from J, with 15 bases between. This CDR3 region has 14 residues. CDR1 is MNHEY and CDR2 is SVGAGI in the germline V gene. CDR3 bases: TGTGCCAGCAAGGCGGCGGGCAGTACCTACGAGCAGTACTTC. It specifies CASKAAGSTYEQYF.

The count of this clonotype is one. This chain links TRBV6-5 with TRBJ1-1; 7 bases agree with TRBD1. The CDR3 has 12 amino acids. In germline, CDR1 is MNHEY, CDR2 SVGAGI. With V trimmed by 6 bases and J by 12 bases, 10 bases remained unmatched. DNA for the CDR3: TGTGCCAGCAGCCGCAGGGGGGGATGGACTTTCTTT. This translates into CASSRRGGWTFF.

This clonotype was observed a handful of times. The CDR3 nucleotides are TGTGCCAGCAGCTTCTTAAACAGGGGATTGAAAGCTTTCTTT. Residues: CASSFLNRGLKAFF. V gene TRBV11-2 combines with J gene TRBJ1-1; 7 positions agree with TRBD1. CDR1 is SGHAT and CDR2 is FQNNGV in the germline V gene. CDR3 length: 14 amino acids. Losses at the gene ends were 3 bases for V and 9 bases for J; bases not matched to a gene: 10.

The CDR3 sequence is CSVYRAVNTEAFF. In nucleotides, the CDR3 is TGCAGCGTTTATAGGGCAGTGAACACTGAAGCTTTCTTT. The chain links TRBV29-1 to TRBJ1-1; no reliable D call. Germline V lookup: CDR1 SQVTM, CDR2 ANQGSEA. The CDR3 is made up of 13 amino acids. Deletions cut 5 bases from V and 0 bases from J, with 10 bases between.

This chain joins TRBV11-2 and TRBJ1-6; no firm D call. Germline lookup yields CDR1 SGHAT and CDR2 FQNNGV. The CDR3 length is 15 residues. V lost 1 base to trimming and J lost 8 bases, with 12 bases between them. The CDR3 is CASSLGRRMYSPLHF. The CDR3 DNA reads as TGTGCCAGCAGCTTAGGCAGGCGGATGTATTCACCCCTCCACTTT.